A selection of T cell receptor beta chains follows, all from one sample in a study of blood T cell repertoires in COVID-19. Clones were read by immunoSEQ multiplex PCR, and TCRdb kept only the in-frame ones, dropping some. The repertoire holds about 190,000 clones, roughly 80% seen once, with approximately 3% in the top ten. Input material: PBMCs or T cells enriched from blood (not recorded which). These TCRs come from a woman in her thirties who had recovered from COVID-19. Each CDR3 is given with its conserved first and last residue. The D gene is left open where the match is weak. A clone size is listed for some rows: how often the clone was seen (once, few, many), or a class if it is expanded.

J: TRBJ2-2
size: few
V: TRBV5-4
D: NA
CDR3: CASSSGIGELFF
DNA: TGTGCCAGCAGTTCCGGGATCGGGGAGCTGTTTTTT

J: TRBJ2-1
size: NA
V: TRBV12-3/TRBV12-4
D: NA
CDR3: CAIKSDEQFF
DNA: TGTGCCATAAAGAGCGATGAGCAGTTCTTC

J: TRBJ1-1
size: NA
V: TRBV4-2
D: NA
CDR3: CASSQDRGSTEAFF
DNA: TGTGCCAGCAGCCAAGATCGGGGGAGCACTGAAGCTTTCTTT

J: TRBJ2-6
size: once
V: TRBV28
D: TRBD1
CDR3: CASSSGARQGISGANVLTF
DNA: TGTGCCAGCAGCTCAGGGGCGAGACAGGGAATCTCTGGGGCCAACGTCCTGACTTTC

J: TRBJ2-7
size: NA
V: TRBV13
D: NA
CDR3: CASSLTTSRTYEQYF
DNA: TGTGCCAGCAGCTTAACCACTAGCCGCACCTACGAGCAGTACTTC

J: TRBJ1-1
size: once
V: TRBV5-4
D: TRBD1
CDR3: CASSFTGGGGAFF
DNA: TGTGCCAGCAGCTTTACAGGGGGCGGAGGAGCTTTCTTT

J: TRBJ2-1
size: NA
V: TRBV29-1
D: TRBD2
CDR3: CSVDRTSGSFSEQFF
DNA: TGCAGCGTTGATAGGACTAGCGGGAGTTTTAGTGAGCAGTTCTTC

J: TRBJ1-6
size: NA
V: TRBV27
D: NA
CDR3: CASSGSYNSPLHF
DNA: TGTGCCAGTTCAGGGTCCTATAATTCACCCCTCCACTTT

J: TRBJ1-1
size: NA
V: TRBV28
D: NA
CDR3: CASSLYQGGGTEAFF
DNA: TGTGCCAGCAGTTTATACCAGGGAGGGGGCACTGAAGCTTTCTTT

J: TRBJ2-1
size: once
V: TRBV11-2
D: TRBD1
CDR3: CASSLQQGPGNEQFF
DNA: TGTGCCAGCAGCTTACAACAGGGGCCGGGCAATGAGCAGTTCTTC

J: TRBJ2-6
size: once
V: TRBV27
D: TRBD2
CDR3: CASSPWTSGDSGANVLTF
DNA: TGTGCCAGCAGTCCATGGACTAGCGGGGACTCTGGGGCCAACGTCCTGACTTTC

J: TRBJ2-7
size: NA
V: TRBV7-9
D: TRBD2
CDR3: CASSFMGLAGGSLGYEQYF
DNA: TGTGCCAGCAGCTTCATGGGACTAGCGGGAGGGTCCTTAGGTTACGAGCAGTACTTC

J: TRBJ2-5
size: NA
V: TRBV18
D: TRBD2
CDR3: CASSQTSGQETQYF
DNA: TGTGCCAGCTCCCAGACTAGCGGACAAGAGACCCAGTACTTC

J: TRBJ2-3
size: NA
V: TRBV7-2
D: NA
CDR3: CASSLALGRDTQYF
DNA: TGTGCCAGCAGCTTAGCGCTGGGGAGGGATACGCAGTATTTT

J: TRBJ2-5
size: NA
V: TRBV10-3
D: NA
CDR3: CAISVSVIRETQYF
DNA: TGTGCCATCAGTGTTTCAGTAATAAGAGAGACCCAGTACTTC

J: TRBJ2-1
size: NA
V: TRBV12-5
D: NA
CDR3: CASALRNEQFF
DNA: TGTGCTAGTGCCCTTCGCAATGAGCAGTTCTTC

J: TRBJ1-5
size: NA
V: TRBV6-2/TRBV6-3
D: NA
CDR3: CASSYPGGRDQPQHF
DNA: TGTGCCAGCAGTTACCCTGGCGGGAGGGATCAGCCCCAGCATTTT

J: TRBJ1-4
size: NA
V: TRBV7-9
D: NA
CDR3: CASSSRESSNEKLFF
DNA: TGTGCCAGCAGCTCAAGGGAGTCATCTAATGAAAAACTGTTTTTT

J: TRBJ1-5
size: NA
V: TRBV7-8
D: NA
CDR3: CASSLSGGGNQPQHF
DNA: TGTGCCAGCAGCTTAAGTGGAGGCGGCAATCAGCCCCAGCATTTT

J: TRBJ2-7
size: once
V: TRBV6-5
D: TRBD2
CDR3: CASTALGLAAYEQYF
DNA: TGTGCCAGCACCGCCCTCGGACTAGCGGCCTACGAGCAGTACTTC

J: TRBJ2-3
size: once
V: TRBV7-2
D: NA
CDR3: CASSLLGIRGTDTQYF
DNA: TGTGCCAGCAGCTTATTGGGCATCCGTGGCACAGATACGCAGTATTTT

J: TRBJ1-4
size: NA
V: TRBV5-1
D: NA
CDR3: CASSSTGIGNEKLFF
DNA: TGCGCCAGCAGCTCCACAGGGATAGGTAATGAAAAACTGTTTTTT

J: TRBJ1-5
size: NA
V: TRBV28
D: NA
CDR3: CASSLQGPGNQPQHF
DNA: TGTGCCAGCAGTTTACAGGGGCCGGGGAATCAGCCCCAGCATTTT

J: TRBJ2-5
size: NA
V: TRBV19
D: TRBD2
CDR3: CASSKTSGTSQETQYF
DNA: TGTGCCAGTAGTAAGACTAGCGGGACCTCCCAAGAGACCCAGTACTTC

J: TRBJ1-1
size: NA
V: TRBV19
D: TRBD1
CDR3: CASSMRTGLVSEAFF
DNA: TGTGCCAGTAGTATGAGGACAGGGTTAGTATCTGAAGCTTTCTTT

J: TRBJ2-1
size: NA
V: TRBV5-1
D: TRBD2
CDR3: CASSLLAGAEYNEQFF
DNA: TGCGCCAGCAGCTTATTAGCGGGGGCCGAATACAATGAGCAGTTCTTC